The 17 T cell receptor beta chains below all came from one sample that was sequenced in a study of T cell changes during pregnancy in multiple sclerosis. Sequencing used immunoSEQ multiplex PCR; TCRdb keeps in-frame clones, though not all of them. The table has tens of thousands of clones, roughly 86% seen once. Material: peripheral blood, obtained in the first trimester of pregnancy. The receptors stem from a female donor with multiple sclerosis, enrolled in a pregnancy study.

This clone was recorded only once. The chain couples TRBV7-2 to TRBJ2-5, with TRBD2 identical over 8 bases. V was clipped by 1 base and J by 2 bases; unmatched bases: 3. Germline V gene data show CDR1 as SGHTA and CDR2 as FQGNSA. The CDR3 sequence is 15 residues long. CDR3 protein: CASSLGTSGQETQYF. DNA of the CDR3: TGTGCCAGCAGCTTAGGCACTAGCGGACAAGAGACCCAGTACTTC.

CDR3 nucleotides: TGTGCCAGCAGCTTAGCTTTCCAGGGCCTCGAGCAGTACTTC. It specifies CASSLAFQGLEQYF. The chain links TRBV7-2 to TRBJ2-7; weak D call: TRBD1 (5 bases). The CDR3 totals 14 residues. Deletions cut 0 bases from V and 6 bases from J, with 12 bases between. Germline V gene lookup returns CDR1 SGHTA and CDR2 FQGNSA.

The chain has TRBV2 and TRBJ2-1, with 9 bases matching TRBD2. The CDR3 contains 14 residues. The J segment lost 6 bases and the V segment lost 7 bases, leaving 7 bases of the junction unmatched. Germline assignment: CDR1 SNHLY and CDR2 FYNNEI. The DNA of the CDR3 is TGTGCCAGCAACAAGGGACTAGCTATCAATGAGCAGTTCTTC. Translating it yields CASNKGLAINEQFF.

The genes are TRBV21-1 and TRBJ2-2; the D call TRBD2 from the table was never checked on the DNA. TRBV21-1 corresponds to a pseudogene. This CDR3 has 18 amino acids. The CDR3 loop reads CASSKVWGLAVNTGELFF. The CDR3 DNA follows: TGTGCCAGCAGCAAAGTTTGGGGACTAGCAGTGAACACCGGGGAGCTGTTTTTT.

J is TRBJ1-5 and V is TRBV2; D is possibly TRBD1 (6 bases). The ends were cut back, 6 bases at V and 0 bases at J, with 12 bases in the middle. Per germline, CDR1 SNHLY and CDR2 FYNNEI. This CDR3 has 15 amino acids. CDR3 region: CASRPRDNSNQPQHF. The CDR3 DNA reads as TGTGCCAGCAGACCTCGGGACAATAGCAATCAGCCCCAGCATTTT.

The chain employs TRBV7-8 and TRBJ2-7; 7 bases line up with TRBD1. The CDR3 length is 14 residues. Germline CDR1 reads SGHVS; CDR2 reads FQNEAQ. V trimming: 5 bases; J trimming: 6 bases; junction bases outside the gene matches: 10. CDR3 protein: CASSPTGQASEQYF. CDR3 in DNA: TGTGCCAGCAGCCCTACTGGACAGGCCTCCGAGCAGTACTTC.

This clone was found a few times. The J gene is TRBJ1-1, the V gene TRBV14, with D unclear. The V end lost 5 bases, the J end lost 7 bases, and 8 bases lay between the germline ends. Germline CDR1 reads SGHDN; CDR2 reads FVKESK. The CDR3 is made up of 11 amino acids. The CDR3 here is CASSVRGEAFF. The CDR3 DNA follows: TGTGCCAGCAGCGTCCGAGGTGAAGCTTTCTTT.

This sequence joins TRBV9 and TRBJ2-7; 10 bases match TRBD2. The CDR3 sequence is 16 residues long. V dropped 4 bases and J dropped 7; count of bases not matched to a gene: 14. Germline V lookup: CDR1 SGDLS, CDR2 YYNGEE. CDR3 protein: CASSPSLLAGVREQYF. The CDR3 DNA reads as TGTGCCAGCAGCCCCTCTTTGCTAGCGGGAGTTCGAGAGCAGTACTTC.

The chain joins TRBV11-2 to TRBJ2-1; unclear D gene. The CDR3 has 11 residues. In germline, CDR1 is SGHAT, CDR2 FQNNGV. V dropped 4 bases and J dropped 10 bases, with 8 bases sitting between them. This CDR3 reads CASSWQAEQFF. CDR3 nucleotide sequence: TGTGCCAGCAGCTGGCAGGCGGAGCAGTTCTTC.

The rearrangement links TRBV4-2 to TRBJ2-5; unclear D gene. V gave up 1 base and J gave up 6 bases, with 15 bases separating them. The CDR3 is made up of 15 amino acids. Germline CDR1 LGHNA, CDR2 YNFKEQ. The CDR3: CASSQGPSQYKTQYF. The CDR3 DNA reads TGTGCCAGCAGCCAAGGGCCCTCCCAATACAAGACCCAGTACTTC.

The chain employs TRBV4-1 and TRBJ2-3, with 7 nucleotides matching TRBD2. This CDR3 has 18 residues. Per the germline V gene, CDR1 is MGHRA and CDR2 is YSYEKL. The J segment lost 2 bases and the V segment lost 0 bases, leaving 11 bases of the junction unmatched. The CDR3 DNA is TGCGCCAGCAGCCAAGACTGGGTAAGCGGGAAATACACAGATACGCAGTATTTT. Translation gives CASSQDWVSGKYTDTQYF.

This chain joins TRBV28 and TRBJ1-1; TRBD1 aligns across 8 bases. This CDR3 has 15 residues. Germline V gene data show CDR1 as MDHEN and CDR2 as SYDVKM. The ends lost 3 bases at V and 0 bases at J; junction bases unmatched: 3. CDR3 protein: CASSLGQELNTEAFF. In DNA form, the CDR3 reads TGTGCCAGCAGTTTGGGACAGGAGTTGAACACTGAAGCTTTCTTT.

The chain carries TRBV28 and TRBJ1-5; D is perhaps TRBD1 (6 bases). The germline V gene has CDR1 MDHEN and CDR2 SYDVKM. CDR3 length: 16 residues. Trimming left V 6 bases short and J 0 bases short, with 15 bases between. CDR3 nucleotides: TGTGCCAGCAGCAGGCTAACAGGGAGTAGCAATCAGCCCCAGCATTTT. It specifies CASSRLTGSSNQPQHF.

The J gene is TRBJ2-7, the V gene TRBV28, with D possibly TRBD1 on 5 matching bases. The length of the CDR3 is 12 residues. Trimming cost V 4 bases and J 9 bases, with 13 bases left between them. Germline loops: CDR1 MDHEN, CDR2 SYDVKM. The DNA of the CDR3 is TGTGCCAGCAGTTCCCTCAGGGTAGGGCAGTACTTC. Encoded protein: CASSSLRVGQYF.

The table lists this clone with a few counts. This chain joins TRBV6-1 and TRBJ1-2, with a possible D match to TRBD1 (5 bases). The V and J ends lost 3 bases and 7 bases respectively, with 21 bases between them. The CDR3 covers 16 residues. The germline gives CDR1 MNHNS, CDR2 SASEGT. The CDR3 reads CASSETPGSWVIGYTF. CDR3 nucleotide sequence: TGTGCCAGCAGTGAGACGCCAGGGTCTTGGGTTATTGGCTACACCTTC.

The J gene is TRBJ2-7, the V gene TRBV19; 9 bases are shared with TRBD2. The CDR3 consists of 15 residues. J was trimmed by 2 bases and V by 4 bases; bases with no gene match: 6. Per the germline V gene, CDR1 is LNHDA and CDR2 is SQIVND (reference sequence). CDR3 in DNA: TGTGCCAGTAGTACCTCGGGACTAGCAGCCTACGAGCAGTACTTC. Residues: CASSTSGLAAYEQYF.

CDR3 region: CASSQLWGVQTYEQYF. The DNA of the CDR3 is TGTGCCAGCAGCCAACTTTGGGGGGTACAAACCTACGAGCAGTACTTC. The gene calls are TRBV14 and TRBJ2-7; D might be TRBD2 (6 bases). This CDR3 is built from 16 residues. Germline lookup yields CDR1 SGHDN and CDR2 FVKESK. The V and J ends lost 2 bases and 2 bases respectively, with 16 bases between them.